The clone carrying this T cell receptor (beta chain) has a handful of counts. The target antigen is unknown. The sample is drawn from a study of identical twins. Findings and caveats of the study: An excess of low generation probability was shown by twin-shared out-of-frame alpha sequences.

Each CDR3 protein gets one entry after TCRdb re-called the 5' RACE reads with MiXCR. The sample records around 490,000 distinct CDR3 sequences, 13% to 15% being singletons. V was cut by 0 bases and J by 2 bases, with 5 bases left in between. The length of the CDR3 is 14 residues. Looked up from germline, CDR1 is SGHRS and CDR2 is YFSETQ. Another study also made use of these data, one on yellow fever vaccine responses in identical twins.

Sequencing used CD4+ T cells sorted from blood. This clonotype originated in a woman in her late teens or twenties in good health. V and J are TRBV5-1 and TRBJ2-2; no clear D gene. The CDR3 spells CASSLAINTGELFF. As DNA, the CDR3 is TGCGCCAGCAGCTTGGCGATAAACACCGGGGAGCTGTTTTTT.